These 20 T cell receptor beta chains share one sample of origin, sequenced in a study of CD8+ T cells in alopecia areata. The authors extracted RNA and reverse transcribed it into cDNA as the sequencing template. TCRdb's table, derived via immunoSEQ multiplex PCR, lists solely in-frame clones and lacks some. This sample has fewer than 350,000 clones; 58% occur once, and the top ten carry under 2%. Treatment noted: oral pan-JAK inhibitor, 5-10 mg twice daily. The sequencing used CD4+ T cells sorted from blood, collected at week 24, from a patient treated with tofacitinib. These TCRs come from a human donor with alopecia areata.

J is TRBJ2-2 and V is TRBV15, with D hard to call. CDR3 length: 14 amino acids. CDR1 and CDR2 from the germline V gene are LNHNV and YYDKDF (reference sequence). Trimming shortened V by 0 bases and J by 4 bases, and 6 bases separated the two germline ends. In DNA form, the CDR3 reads TGTGCCACCAGCAGAGATCTTAGCACCGGGGAGCTGTTTTTT. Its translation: CATSRDLSTGELFF.

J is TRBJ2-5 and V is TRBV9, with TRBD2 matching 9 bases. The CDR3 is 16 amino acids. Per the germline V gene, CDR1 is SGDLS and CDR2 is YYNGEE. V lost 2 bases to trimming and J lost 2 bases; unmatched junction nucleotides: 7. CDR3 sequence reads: CASSVFGGGGQETQYF. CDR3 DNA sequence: TGTGCCAGCAGCGTTTTCGGCGGGGGGGGGCAAGAGACCCAGTACTTC.

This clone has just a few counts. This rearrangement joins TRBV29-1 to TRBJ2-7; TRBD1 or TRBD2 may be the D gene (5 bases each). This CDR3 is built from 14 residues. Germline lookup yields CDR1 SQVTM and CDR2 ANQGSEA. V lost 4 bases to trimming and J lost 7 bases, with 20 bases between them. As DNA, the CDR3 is TGCAGCGTTGCCACCGGGACCCCAGCAGGGGAGCAGTACTTC. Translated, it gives CSVATGTPAGEQYF.

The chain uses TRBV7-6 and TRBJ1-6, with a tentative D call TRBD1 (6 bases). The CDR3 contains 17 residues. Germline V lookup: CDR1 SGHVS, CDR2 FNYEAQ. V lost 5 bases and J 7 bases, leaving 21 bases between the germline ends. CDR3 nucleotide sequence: TGTGCCAGCAGCGTAACCCCCGGGGGGACAACGAATTCACCCCTCCACTTT. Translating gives CASSVTPGGTTNSPLHF.

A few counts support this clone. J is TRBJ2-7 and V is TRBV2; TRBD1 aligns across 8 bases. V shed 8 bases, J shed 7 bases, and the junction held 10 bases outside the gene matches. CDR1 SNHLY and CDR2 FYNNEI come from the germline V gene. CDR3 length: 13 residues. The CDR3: CASAGQGVGEQYF. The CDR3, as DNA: TGTGCCAGCGCAGGACAGGGAGTGGGGGAGCAGTACTTC.

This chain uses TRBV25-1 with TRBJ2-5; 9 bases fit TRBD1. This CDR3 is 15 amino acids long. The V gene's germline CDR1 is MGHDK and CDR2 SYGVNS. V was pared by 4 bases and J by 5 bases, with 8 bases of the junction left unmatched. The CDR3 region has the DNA TGTGCCAGCAGTGTTCCTCGGACAGGGGTGGAGACCCAGTACTTC. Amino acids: CASSVPRTGVETQYF.

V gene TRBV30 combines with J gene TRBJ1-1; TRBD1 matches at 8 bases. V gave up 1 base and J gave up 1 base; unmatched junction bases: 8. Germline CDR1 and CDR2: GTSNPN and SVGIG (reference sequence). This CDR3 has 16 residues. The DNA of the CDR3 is TGTGCCTGGAGTGCCGGGGACAGGACCCCGAACACTGAAGCTTTCTTT. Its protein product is CAWSAGDRTPNTEAFF.

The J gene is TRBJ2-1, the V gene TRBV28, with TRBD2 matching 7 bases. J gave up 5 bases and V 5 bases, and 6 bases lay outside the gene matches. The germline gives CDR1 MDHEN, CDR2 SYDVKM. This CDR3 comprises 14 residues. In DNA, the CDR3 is TGTGCCAGCAGTAAAAGCGGGGACCACAATGAGCAGTTCTTC. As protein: CASSKSGDHNEQFF.

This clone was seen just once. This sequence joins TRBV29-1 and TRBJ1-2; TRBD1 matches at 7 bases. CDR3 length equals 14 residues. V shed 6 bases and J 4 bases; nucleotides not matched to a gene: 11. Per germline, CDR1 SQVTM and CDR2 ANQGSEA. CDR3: CSVAPRTGLYGYTF. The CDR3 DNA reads TGCAGCGTCGCTCCCCGGACAGGACTCTATGGCTACACCTTC.

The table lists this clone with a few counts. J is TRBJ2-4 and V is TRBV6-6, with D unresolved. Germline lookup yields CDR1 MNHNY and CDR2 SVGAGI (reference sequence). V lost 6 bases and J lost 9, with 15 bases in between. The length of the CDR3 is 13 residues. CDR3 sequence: CASSPAGSAIQYF. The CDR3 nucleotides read TGTGCCAGCAGCCCCGCAGGCTCCGCCATTCAGTACTTC.

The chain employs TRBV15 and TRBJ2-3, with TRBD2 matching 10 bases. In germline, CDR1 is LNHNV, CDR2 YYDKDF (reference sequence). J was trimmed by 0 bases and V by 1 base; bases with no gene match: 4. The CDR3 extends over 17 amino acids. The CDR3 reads CATSRGTSGVSTDTQYF. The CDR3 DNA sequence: TGTGCCACCAGCAGAGGAACTAGCGGGGTTAGCACAGATACGCAGTATTTT.

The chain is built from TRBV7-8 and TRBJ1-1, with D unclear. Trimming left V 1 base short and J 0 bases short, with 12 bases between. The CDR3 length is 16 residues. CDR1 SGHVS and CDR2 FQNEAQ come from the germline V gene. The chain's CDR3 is CASSLVLGVMNTEAFF. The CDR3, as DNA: TGTGCCAGCAGCTTAGTCCTTGGGGTTATGAACACTGAAGCTTTCTTT.

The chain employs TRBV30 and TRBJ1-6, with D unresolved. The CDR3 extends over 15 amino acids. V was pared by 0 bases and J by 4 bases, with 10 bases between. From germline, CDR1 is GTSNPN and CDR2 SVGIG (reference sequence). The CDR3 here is CAWSVRLAYNSPLHF. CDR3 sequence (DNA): TGTGCCTGGAGTGTAAGATTAGCTTATAATTCACCCCTCCACTTT.

The CDR3 sequence is CSVKGEGGRNTEAFF. The CDR3 coding sequence is TGCAGCGTCAAGGGGGAAGGGGGACGGAACACTGAAGCTTTCTTT. V gene TRBV29-1 combines with J gene TRBJ1-1; a weak D match, TRBD1 (6 bases). The V gene lost 6 bases and the J gene lost 1 base, with 18 bases spanning the gap. Germline loops: CDR1 SQVTM, CDR2 ANQGSEA. The CDR3 runs 15 residues.

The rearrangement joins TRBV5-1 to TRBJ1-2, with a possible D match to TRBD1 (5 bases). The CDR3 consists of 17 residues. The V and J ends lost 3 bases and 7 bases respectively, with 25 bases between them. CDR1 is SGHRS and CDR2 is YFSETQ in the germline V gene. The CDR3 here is CASSYLEAGRSGSGYTF. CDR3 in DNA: TGCGCCAGCAGCTACCTCGAGGCAGGGCGTTCGGGGAGTGGCTACACCTTC.

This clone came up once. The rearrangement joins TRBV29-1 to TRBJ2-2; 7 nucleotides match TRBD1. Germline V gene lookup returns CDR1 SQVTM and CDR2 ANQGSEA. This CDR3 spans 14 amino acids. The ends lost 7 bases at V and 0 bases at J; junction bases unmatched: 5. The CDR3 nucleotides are TGCAGCGGCCGACAGGGTTCGAACACCGGGGAGCTGTTTTTT. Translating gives CSGRQGSNTGELFF.

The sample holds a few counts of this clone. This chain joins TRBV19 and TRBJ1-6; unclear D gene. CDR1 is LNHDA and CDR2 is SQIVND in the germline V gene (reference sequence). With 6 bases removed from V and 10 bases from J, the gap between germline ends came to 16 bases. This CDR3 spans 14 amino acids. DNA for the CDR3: TGTGCCAGTAGATGGCTTGTTGAGGAGTCACCCCTCCACTTT. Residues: CASRWLVEESPLHF.

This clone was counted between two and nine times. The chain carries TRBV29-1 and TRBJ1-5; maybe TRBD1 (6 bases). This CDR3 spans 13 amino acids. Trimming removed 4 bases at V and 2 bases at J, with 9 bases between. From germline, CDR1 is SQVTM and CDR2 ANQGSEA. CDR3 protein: CSVGAGGNQPQHF. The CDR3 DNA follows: TGCAGCGTTGGGGCAGGGGGCAATCAGCCCCAGCATTTT.

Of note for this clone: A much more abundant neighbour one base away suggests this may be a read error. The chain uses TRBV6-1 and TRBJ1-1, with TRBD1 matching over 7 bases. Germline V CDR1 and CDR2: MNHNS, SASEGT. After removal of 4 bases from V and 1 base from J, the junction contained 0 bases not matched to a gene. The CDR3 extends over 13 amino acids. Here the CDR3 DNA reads TGTGCCAGCAGTGGACAGGGGAACACTGAAGCTTTCTTT. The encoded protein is CASSGQGNTEAFF.

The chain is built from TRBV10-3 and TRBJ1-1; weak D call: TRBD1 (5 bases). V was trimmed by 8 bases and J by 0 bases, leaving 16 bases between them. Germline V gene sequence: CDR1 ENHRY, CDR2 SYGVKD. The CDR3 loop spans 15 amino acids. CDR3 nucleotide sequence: TGTGCCATCTCTCGGCCGGGACGGTTGAACACTGAAGCTTTCTTT. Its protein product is CAISRPGRLNTEAFF.